The table lists the clone carrying this T cell receptor beta chain with a few counts. Only in-frame clones appear in the TCRdb table, and some are missing; sequencing was by immunoSEQ multiplex PCR. The sample consists of approximately 89,000 clones, approximately 80% of them appearing once. The CDR3 has 15 amino acids. V was pared by 4 bases and J by 1 base, with 14 bases between. Germline CDR1 and CDR2: SGHRS and YFSETQ. This record comes from a study of radiotherapy plus CTLA-4 blockade in lung cancer. The receptor was derived from a human donor with non-small cell lung cancer that progressed on radiotherapy plus ipilimumab. Specimen: peripheral blood, collected from a patient treated with radiotherapy plus ipilimumab. The V gene is TRBV5-1, the J gene TRBJ1-1; D possibly corresponds to TRBD1 (5 bases). The CDR3 coding sequence is TGCGCCAGCAGCCCGGGGACGGTCCCGAACACTGAAGCTTTCTTT. Amino acid sequence: CASSPGTVPNTEAFF.